Presented here are 5 T cell receptor beta chains from one specimen sequenced in a study of shared clonotypes between healthy human individuals. The naive CD8 fraction comprised CD45RO-negative cells positively selected for CCR7 and excluded terminally differentiated effector memory CD45RA+ cells. Sequencing was performed with immunoSEQ multiplex PCR; in TCRdb, only in-frame clones are kept and a portion is missing. The data hold about 580,000 clones, with 98% observed a single time. The sequenced sample consisted of naive CD8+ T cells sorted from blood. Receptor source: a man aged 25 to 45 in good health.

This chain uses TRBV5-1 with TRBJ2-1; D remains ambiguous. V was pared by 5 bases and J by 5 bases, with 14 bases between. CDR3 length: 14 residues. Germline lookup yields CDR1 SGHRS and CDR2 YFSETQ. The CDR3 nucleotides read TGCGCCAGCAGTTCCGGGCTAGGCGACAATGAGCAGTTCTTC. The encoded protein is CASSSGLGDNEQFF.

This clone appeared once. This chain uses TRBV27 with TRBJ1-4; the match to TRBD1 covers 8 bases. Germline V gene lookup returns CDR1 MNHEY and CDR2 SMNVEV (reference sequence). The junction had 5 bases not matched to a gene; V was cut back by 7 bases and J by 7 bases. This CDR3 has 13 residues. CDR3 sequence (DNA): TGTGCCAGCACCCATACAGGGGGTGAAAAACTGTTTTTT. As protein: CASTHTGGEKLFF.

This chain links TRBV2 with TRBJ1-2, with 8 nucleotides matching TRBD1. Looked up from germline, CDR1 is SNHLY and CDR2 is FYNNEI. The V and J ends lost 7 bases and 0 bases, in that order; junction bases with no gene match: 4. The CDR3 has 14 amino acids. The CDR3 sequence is CASNRQGTNYGYTF. The CDR3 bases are TGTGCCAGCAATAGACAGGGGACTAACTATGGCTACACCTTC.

This sequence joins TRBV7-9 and TRBJ2-7; 8 nucleotides match TRBD1. V lost 3 bases and J lost 5; bases outside the gene matches: 6. Germline V gene sequence: CDR1 SEHNR, CDR2 FQNEAQ (reference sequence). CDR3 length equals 14 residues. CDR3 protein: CASSFSRTGNEQYF. DNA of the CDR3: TGTGCCAGCAGCTTTAGCCGGACAGGGAACGAGCAGTACTTC.

This clone appeared once. The chain carries TRBV28 and TRBJ2-7, with a possible D match to TRBD2 (6 bases). The CDR3 extends over 12 amino acids. CDR1 is MDHEN and CDR2 is SYDVKM in the germline V gene. Trimming cost V 10 bases and J 4 bases, with 14 bases left between them. The CDR3 region has the DNA TGTGCCACGCGCCGGGAGTCTTACGAGCAGTACTTC. Encoded protein: CATRRESYEQYF. The full variable domain, in which reference TRBV28 and TRBJ2-7 provide the parts outside the CDR3, is DVKVTQSSRYLVKRTGEKVFLECVQDMDHENMFWYRQDPGLGLRLIYFSYDVKMKEKGDIPEGYSVSREKKERFSLILESASTNQTSMYLCATRRESYEQYFGPGTRLTVT.